One and the same sample provided the 7 T cell receptor beta chains below, sequenced in a study of molecular identifiers for immune sequencing clone quantification. TCRdb passed the PCR reads through MiXCR, listing each CDR3 protein once. This sample carries fewer than 350,000 distinct CDR3 sequences, roughly 24% of them seen once, and the ten largest clones take 0.65% to 0.75%. The source material was naive CD8+ T cells from blood, with Jurkat cell RNA spiked in. Subset in this sample: FACS-sorted CD8+CD4-CCR7+CD45RA+ naive T cells. The receptors were sampled from a human donor in good health. Some libraries in this study had Jurkat cell RNA spiked in.

This clonotype was seen at least ten times. V is TRBV29-1 and J is TRBJ2-5, with D perhaps TRBD1 or TRBD2 (5 bases each). Germline V gene lookup returns CDR1 SQVTM and CDR2 ANQGSEA. V dropped 1 base and J dropped 5 bases, with 14 bases sitting between them. The CDR3 is 14 amino acids. CDR3 coding DNA: TGCAGCGTTGAAGGGTTGGGGGTTGGGGAGACCCAGTACTTC. It translates to CSVEGLGVGETQYF.

For this clonotype: One junction end does not reproduce the germline sequence, and a read error may be involved. The V gene is TRBV7-9, the J gene TRBJ2-5, with 9 bases aligning to TRBD2. In germline, CDR1 is SEHNR, CDR2 FQNEAQ (reference sequence). The length of the CDR3 is 16 residues. The CDR3 DNA follows: TGTGCCCGCCGCCCTCGTAGCGGGGGAGTACAAGAGCCCCAGTACTTC. This encodes CARRPRSGGVQEPQYF.

This clonotype was found a few times. The chain links TRBV27 to TRBJ2-1; D may match TRBD1 or TRBD2 (5 bases each). The CDR3 extends over 14 amino acids. Per the germline V gene, CDR1 is MNHEY and CDR2 is SMNVEV (reference sequence). The V end was cut by 3 bases, the J end by 9 bases, with 15 bases between. This chain's CDR3 is CASSLRQGALEQFF. Written as DNA, the CDR3 is TGTGCCAGCAGTTTGAGGCAGGGAGCGCTTGAGCAGTTCTTC.

CDR3 region: CASSPRQGVPLHF. The CDR3 bases are TGTGCCAGCAGTCCACGACAGGGGGTCCCCCTCCACTTT. V usage is TRBV27 and J usage is TRBJ1-6; 9 nucleotides line up with TRBD1. In germline, CDR1 is MNHEY, CDR2 SMNVEV (reference sequence). The CDR3 contains 13 residues. V lost 5 bases to trimming and J lost 13 bases; unmatched junction nucleotides: 6.

This clonotype was seen repeatedly, ten times or more. The chain combines TRBV15 with TRBJ2-3; D not resolved. Trimming took 0 bases from V and 1 from J, leaving 20 bases between them. The CDR3 has 19 amino acids. From germline, CDR1 is LNHNV and CDR2 YYDKDF (reference sequence). The CDR3 DNA follows: TGTGCCACCAGCAGAGATAAGGCCCCACTCATCCCGGGCACAGATACGCAGTATTTT. Translating it yields CATSRDKAPLIPGTDTQYF.

This clonotype was seen more than once but under ten times. This rearrangement joins TRBV27 to TRBJ1-5; 8 bases are a match to TRBD1. The CDR3 covers 17 residues. Germline V gene lookup returns CDR1 MNHEY and CDR2 SMNVEV (reference sequence). V lost 6 bases, J lost 2 bases, and 12 bases stayed unmatched. The CDR3 bases are TGTGCCAGCAGATCGCAGACAGGGGACTCCGGCAATCAGCCCCAGCATTTT. Its translation is CASRSQTGDSGNQPQHF.

Notes on this clonotype: With a much larger clone just one base away, this may be a read error. This chain links TRBV30 with TRBJ2-7; TRBD1 might be the D (5 bases). CDR1 is GTSNPN and CDR2 is SVGIG in the germline V gene (reference sequence). The length of the CDR3 is 12 residues. CDR3 sequence: CAWSATVYELYF. The CDR3 coding sequence is TGTGCCTGGAGTGCGACAGTATACGAGCTGTACTTC.